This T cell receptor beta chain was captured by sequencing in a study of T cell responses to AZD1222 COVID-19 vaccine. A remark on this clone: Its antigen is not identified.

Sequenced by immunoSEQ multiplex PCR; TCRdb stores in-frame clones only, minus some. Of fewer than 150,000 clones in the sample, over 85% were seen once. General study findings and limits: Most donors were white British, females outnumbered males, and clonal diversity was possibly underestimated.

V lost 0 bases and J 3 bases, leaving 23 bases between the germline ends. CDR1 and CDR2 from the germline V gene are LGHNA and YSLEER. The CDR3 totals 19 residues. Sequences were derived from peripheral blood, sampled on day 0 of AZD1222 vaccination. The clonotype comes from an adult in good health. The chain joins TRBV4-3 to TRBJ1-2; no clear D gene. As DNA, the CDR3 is TGCGCCAGCAGCCAAGATTTCCCCGGGAGAACCGGATTATACTATGGCTACACCTTC. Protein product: CASSQDFPGRTGLYYGYTF.